The clone carrying this TCR beta chain has more than one count but fewer than ten. The antigen remains undetermined. V lost 3 bases to trimming and J lost 1 base, with 12 bases between them. This CDR3 has 14 residues. Germline CDR1 and CDR2: DFQATT and SNEGSKA (reference sequence). TCRdb ran MiXCR on the reads and lists one entry per CDR3 protein. Among 750,000 to 900,000 distinct CDR3 sequences listed, approximately 32% were seen once. The data are from a study of T cell repertoires in cytomegalovirus infection. Study-level information: Selection of CMV epitopes for the study included recently identified HLA-C-restricted and well-studied HLA-B-restricted ones. Public TCR beta signatures provided an indication of both CMV infection and a matching HLA type. Study conclusions and caveats: Cumulative frequency of public TCR beta families picked out carriers of CMV plus the relevant HLA. Dominating the ex vivo response were HLA-C-restricted CMV-specific TCR beta clonotypes.

The rearrangement joins TRBV20-1 to TRBJ1-1; D remains unclear. The receptor was isolated from a human donor in good health (CMV status not recorded). Some clones in this sample may be carry-over from other donors' samples. The sample in question was cultured CD8+ T cells from PBMCs, obtained from culture after CMV antigen stimulation. CDR3 region: CSASLAGWNTEAFF. DNA for the CDR3: TGCAGTGCTAGTCTTGCGGGATGGAACACTGAAGCTTTCTTT.